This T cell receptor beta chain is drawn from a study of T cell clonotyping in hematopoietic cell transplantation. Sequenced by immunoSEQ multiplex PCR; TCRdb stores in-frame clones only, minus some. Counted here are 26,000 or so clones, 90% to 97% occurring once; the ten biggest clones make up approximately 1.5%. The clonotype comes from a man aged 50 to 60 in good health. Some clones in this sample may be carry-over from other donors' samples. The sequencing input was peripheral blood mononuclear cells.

CDR3 region: CASSLEGTTGQPQHF. CDR3 nucleotide sequence: TGTGCCAGCAGCTTGGAGGGCACCACCGGCCAGCCCCAGCATTTT. This chain connects TRBV5-8 to TRBJ1-5; D call uncertain. The CDR3 covers 15 residues. The germline V gene has CDR1 SGHTS and CDR2 YDEGEE. V was pared by 0 bases and J by 7 bases, with 14 bases between.